These 15 T cell receptor beta chains were sequenced from one sample in a study of cytomegalovirus exposure and HLA in healthy donors. The PCR was carried out with 60 Vbeta primers and 13 Jbeta primers. Assay: immunoSEQ multiplex PCR; the TCRdb copy retains only in-frame clones and omits some. The sample has some 150,000 clones, about 60% seen once. The sequencing sample was made of PBMCs. These receptors all come from a woman aged 55-70 years in good health and CMV-seropositive.

This clone was seen a few times. The rearrangement uses TRBV11-1 and TRBJ1-2; D is undetermined. The CDR3 runs 14 residues. CDR1 SGHAT and CDR2 FQDESV come from the germline V gene (reference sequence). V was pared by 5 bases and J by 4 bases, with 14 bases between. CDR3 amino acids: CASSPLGISYGYTF. The CDR3 nucleotides are TGTGCCAGCAGCCCCCTAGGTATATCCTATGGCTACACCTTC.

V usage is TRBV5-1 and J usage is TRBJ2-3, with 9 bases fitting TRBD2. This CDR3 has 15 amino acids. The J segment lost 2 bases and the V segment lost 4 bases, leaving 5 bases of the junction unmatched. Germline-derived CDR1 and CDR2 are SGHRS and YFSETQ. Here the CDR3 reads CASSQTSGYTDTQYF. CDR3 DNA sequence: TGCGCCAGCAGCCAAACTAGCGGGTACACAGATACGCAGTATTTT.

This clone was counted a single time. This chain uses TRBV11-2 with TRBJ2-1; 12 bases align to TRBD1. J was trimmed by 9 bases and V by 5 bases; bases with no gene match: 11. The CDR3 consists of 16 residues. Germline CDR1 reads SGHAT; CDR2 reads FQNNGV. The CDR3 DNA is TGTGCCAGCAGCCCCGGTCCGGGACAGGGGGCGTTTGAGCAGTTCTTC. Protein: CASSPGPGQGAFEQFF.

The chain employs TRBV6-6 and TRBJ2-7; 8 nucleotides match TRBD2. The junction had 8 bases not matched to a gene; V was cut back by 6 bases and J by 4 bases. The V gene's germline CDR1 is MNHNY and CDR2 SVGAGI (reference sequence). The CDR3 is 14 residues long. The CDR3 DNA follows: TGTGCCAGCAGCCTTTGGGCGGGAGGATACGAGCAGTACTTC. Translating gives CASSLWAGGYEQYF.

The V gene is TRBV6-4, the J gene TRBJ2-1; 14 bases are shared with TRBD2. V lost 5 bases to trimming and J lost 9 bases; unmatched junction nucleotides: 12. This CDR3 spans 17 amino acids. Germline CDR1 reads MRHNA; CDR2 reads SNTAGT. The CDR3 protein is CASSKTGTSGRATEQFF. Here the CDR3 DNA reads TGTGCCAGCAGTAAAACCGGGACTAGCGGGAGAGCTACTGAGCAGTTCTTC.

The chain joins TRBV19 to TRBJ1-1; D perhaps matches TRBD1 (6 bases). V was shortened by 1 base and J by 0 bases, with 18 bases between the two germline ends. Germline V gene sequence: CDR1 LNHDA, CDR2 SQIVND (reference sequence). This CDR3 spans 18 amino acids. The DNA for the CDR3 is TGTGCCAGTAGTATAGGGCCGGGACAAGCCCTCATGAACACTGAAGCTTTCTTT. Its translation is CASSIGPGQALMNTEAFF. Together with reference TRBV19 and TRBJ1-1, the CDR3 gives the full variable domain: DGGITQSPKYLFRKEGQNVTLSCEQNLNHDAMYWYRQDPGQGLRLIYYSQIVNDFQKGDIAEGYSVSREKKESFPLTVTSAQKNPTAFYLCASSIGPGQALMNTEAFFGQGTRLTVV.

The V call is TRBV27, the J call TRBJ2-2; TRBD1 matches at 9 bases. The CDR3 contains 18 residues. Germline CDR1 and CDR2: MNHEY and SMNVEV (reference sequence). The J segment lost 0 bases and the V segment lost 2 bases, leaving 7 bases of the junction unmatched. The DNA of the CDR3 is TGTGCCAGCAGTTTAGGGACAGGGCTCAGCGCGAACACCGGGGAGCTGTTTTTT. This sequence encodes CASSLGTGLSANTGELFF.

This chain links TRBV4-3 with TRBJ2-1, with 7 positions matching TRBD2. CDR1 and CDR2 (germline): LGHNA, YSLEER. Germline trimming cut 2 bases from V and 10 bases from J; bases unmatched to any gene: 11. This CDR3 has 15 residues. CDR3 nucleotides: TGCGCCAGCAGCCAATCCACGGGAGGCAATACAGAGCAGTTCTTC. Amino acids: CASSQSTGGNTEQFF.

The rearrangement links TRBV28 to TRBJ1-3; D is unresolved. The germline CDR1 and CDR2 sequences are MDHEN and SYDVKM. The CDR3 totals 13 residues. V was pared by 8 bases and J by 2 bases, with 10 bases between. CDR3 amino acids: CASQRGTGNTIYF. The CDR3 DNA reads as TGTGCCAGCCAGAGAGGGACTGGAAACACCATATATTTT.

This chain uses TRBV7-2 with TRBJ2-1; tentative D call: TRBD1 (6 bases). Germline loops: CDR1 SGHTA, CDR2 FQGNSA. The CDR3 length is 14 residues. V was clipped by 3 bases and J by 2 bases, with 8 bases between them. The CDR3 reads CASSLDSTYNEQFF. Written as DNA, the CDR3 is TGTGCCAGCAGCTTGGACAGCACCTACAATGAGCAGTTCTTC.

The chain recombines TRBV7-2 with TRBJ1-6; 7 bases line up with TRBD1. After removal of 5 bases from V and 6 bases from J, the junction contained 7 bases not matched to a gene. CDR1 SGHTA and CDR2 FQGNSA come from the germline V gene. This CDR3 contains 15 residues. CDR3 residues: CASSPRTGVNSPLHF. The CDR3 region has the DNA TGTGCCAGCAGCCCCCGGACAGGAGTTAATTCACCCCTCCACTTT. Based on the CDR3 plus reference TRBV7-2 and TRBJ1-6, the full variable domain is GAGVSQSPSNKVTEKGKDVELRCDPISGHTALYWYRQSLGQGLEFLIYFQGNSAPDKSGLPSDRFSAERTGGSVSTLTIQRTQQEDSAVYLCASSPRTGVNSPLHFGNGTRLTVT.

The V gene is TRBV4-2, the J gene TRBJ2-7; 13 bases are a match to TRBD2. This CDR3 contains 16 residues. J was trimmed by 7 bases and V by 4 bases; bases with no gene match: 10. Per germline, CDR1 LGHNA and CDR2 YNFKEQ. The CDR3, as DNA: TGTGCCAGCAGCCCGCGCGGGACTAGCGGGAAGGGGGAGCAGTACTTC. Residues: CASSPRGTSGKGEQYF.

CDR3 protein: CASSQDLAFSGANVLTF. The CDR3 bases are TGCGCCAGCAGCCAAGATCTAGCCTTCTCTGGGGCCAACGTCCTGACTTTC. This chain links TRBV4-3 with TRBJ2-6; the D gene is possibly TRBD2 (5 bases). Germline V CDR1 and CDR2: LGHNA, YSLEER. Trimming stripped 0 bases from V and 0 bases from J, with 9 bases between. The CDR3 sequence is 17 residues long.

This clone was seen a few times. V and J are TRBV7-2 and TRBJ2-2; 10 bases are a match to TRBD2. The CDR3 loop spans 15 amino acids. Trimming removed 7 bases from V and 7 bases from J; junction bases left unmatched: 9. Germline assignment: CDR1 SGHTA and CDR2 FQGNSA. The CDR3 reads CASTILAGAGGELFF. In nucleotides, the CDR3 is TGTGCCAGCACCATCCTAGCGGGAGCGGGCGGGGAGCTGTTTTTT.

This clone was counted only a few times. The genes are TRBV11-2 and TRBJ2-2; weak D call: TRBD1 (5 bases). Germline V gene data show CDR1 as SGHAT and CDR2 as FQNNGV. Trimming pared 5 bases from V and 3 bases from J, leaving 10 bases between. The CDR3 spans 14 residues. This chain's CDR3 is CASSIRGYTGELFF. CDR3 bases: TGTGCCAGCAGCATAAGGGGATACACCGGGGAGCTGTTTTTT.